The 11 T cell receptor beta chains reported below all come from one sample, sequenced in a study of blood T cell repertoires in COVID-19. Method: immunoSEQ multiplex PCR; TCRdb's copy keeps in-frame clones and lacks some. Found here are 200,000 to 250,000 clones, about 90% of them singletons; the top ten hold roughly 15%. Material: PBMCs or T cells enriched from blood (not recorded which). These receptors were obtained from a woman between 50 and 59 years old with acute COVID-19.

CDR3 loop: CASSLASGSTGELFF. DNA of the CDR3: TGCGCCAGCAGCTTGGCTAGCGGGAGCACCGGGGAGCTGTTTTTT. The chain carries TRBV5-1 and TRBJ2-2; 10 nucleotides match TRBD2. This CDR3 is 15 amino acids long. With V trimmed by 0 bases and J by 4 bases, 0 bases remained unmatched. Germline CDR1 is SGHRS and CDR2 is YFSETQ.

This clone was found once. The V and J genes are TRBV7-8 and TRBJ1-4, with unresolved D. The CDR3 length is 15 residues. V gave up 1 base and J gave up 7 bases, with 13 bases separating them. Germline loops: CDR1 SGHVS, CDR2 FQNEAQ. CDR3 nucleotides: TGTGCCAGCAGCTTAGGGCCTACGCCAGGTGAAAAACTGTTTTTT. Translation gives CASSLGPTPGEKLFF.

The rearrangement joins TRBV9 to TRBJ1-4; TRBD1 matches at 11 bases. The length of the CDR3 is 18 residues. The V and J ends lost 3 bases and 4 bases, in that order; junction bases with no gene match: 11. Germline lookup yields CDR1 SGDLS and CDR2 YYNGEE. The CDR3 protein is CASSASGTGGFGNEKLFF. The CDR3 region has the DNA TGTGCCAGCAGCGCATCCGGGACAGGGGGTTTCGGTAATGAAAAACTGTTTTTT.

The V call is TRBV28, the J call TRBJ2-7, with 9 bases identical to TRBD1. Germline loops: CDR1 MDHEN, CDR2 SYDVKM. V was clipped by 7 bases and J by 4 bases; unmatched bases: 11. The CDR3 loop spans 15 amino acids. The CDR3 reads CASTAPGTGNYEQYF. CDR3 in DNA: TGTGCCAGCACCGCCCCCGGGACAGGGAATTACGAGCAGTACTTC.

CDR3 region: CASSVAAGGRGEQFF. CDR3 nucleotides: TGTGCCAGCAGCGTAGCTGCGGGAGGTCGGGGAGAGCAGTTCTTC. The chain couples TRBV9 to TRBJ2-1; 8 nucleotides align to TRBD2. Trimming cost V 0 bases and J 10 bases; bases outside gene matches: 9. CDR1 and CDR2 (germline): SGDLS, YYNGEE. The CDR3 has 15 amino acids.

The V gene is TRBV20-1, the J gene TRBJ2-7; D possibly corresponds to TRBD2 (6 bases). The CDR3 length is 23 residues. V lost 3 bases to trimming and J lost 1 base, with 40 bases between them. The germline V gene encodes CDR1 DFQATT and CDR2 SNEGSKA (reference sequence). CDR3 in DNA: TGCAGTGCTAGTCCCCCCCCATCCCCCTCGACTAGAGGAGGTTTGTTAGGGTCCTACGAGCAGTACTTC. The encoded protein is CSASPPPSPSTRGGLLGSYEQYF.

In its sample, this clone was seen once. The rearrangement links TRBV12-5 to TRBJ2-1; TRBD2 matches at 9 bases. The CDR3 spans 18 residues. Germline CDR1 reads LGHNT; CDR2 reads FRNRAP. V gave up 6 bases and J gave up 1 base; unmatched junction bases: 13. CDR3 DNA sequence: TGTGCTAGTGGCCCTACTAGCGGGTCTTTCGAGTCCTACAATGAGCAGTTCTTC. Translating it yields CASGPTSGSFESYNEQFF.

V and J are TRBV19 and TRBJ1-5; D remains unclear. The CDR3 is 15 residues long. The germline CDR1 and CDR2 sequences are LNHDA and SQIVND (reference sequence). Trimming left V 2 bases short and J 5 bases short, with 13 bases between. The CDR3 is CASSITILGDQPQHF. For the CDR3, the DNA is TGTGCCAGTAGTATAACGATTCTGGGCGATCAGCCCCAGCATTTT. The complete variable domain, with remaining parts taken from reference TRBV19 and TRBJ1-5, reads DGGITQSPKYLFRKEGQNVTLSCEQNLNHDAMYWYRQDPGQGLRLIYYSQIVNDFQKGDIAEGYSVSREKKESFPLTVTSAQKNPTAFYLCASSITILGDQPQHFGDGTRLSIL.

The V gene is TRBV7-2, the J gene TRBJ2-7; tentatively, D is TRBD2 (5 bases). CDR1 and CDR2 (germline): SGHTA, FQGNSA. The CDR3 length is 15 residues. Between the trimmed V and J ends, which lost 1 base and 0 bases, there was a span of 10 bases. The CDR3 sequence is CASSLGPGTSYEQYF. CDR3 DNA: TGTGCCAGCAGCTTAGGTCCGGGAACCTCCTACGAGCAGTACTTC.

The rearrangement uses TRBV5-6 and TRBJ2-3, with 10 nucleotides matching TRBD1. This CDR3 region has 16 residues. From germline, CDR1 is SGHDT and CDR2 YYEEEE. J was trimmed by 2 bases and V by 0 bases; bases with no gene match: 3. The CDR3: CASSLETGGFTDTQYF. The DNA for the CDR3 is TGTGCCAGCAGCTTGGAGACAGGGGGCTTCACAGATACGCAGTATTTT. The whole variable domain, filled in from reference TRBV5-6 and TRBJ2-3, reads DAGVTQSPTHLIKTRGQQVTLRCSPKSGHDTVSWYQQALGQGPQFIFQYYEEEERQRGNFPDRFSGHQFPNYSSELNVNALLLGDSALYLCASSLETGGFTDTQYFGPGTRLTVL.

This chain uses TRBV7-2 with TRBJ2-7, with 7 bases identical to TRBD1. The junction had 13 bases not matched to a gene; V was cut back by 7 bases and J by 7 bases. Germline V gene sequence: CDR1 SGHTA, CDR2 FQGNSA. The length of the CDR3 is 14 residues. DNA for the CDR3: TGTGCCAGCACCCCTAGGACAGGATTACAGGAGCAGTACTTC. It yields the protein CASTPRTGLQEQYF.